The rows below give T cell receptor beta chains drawn from one sample of a study of blood T cell repertoires in COVID-19. The table came from immunoSEQ multiplex PCR; TCRdb's copy has only in-frame clones and leaves some out. The data hold some 350,000 clones, with roughly 90% observed a single time. Sequencing was performed on peripheral blood. The receptor set was obtained from a woman aged 25 to 39 with COVID-19, enrolled during active disease. Each CDR3 is given with its conserved first and last residue. The order of the fields is J gene, V gene, CDR3 protein.

TRBJ1-1	TRBV3-1/TRBV3-2	CASRQGDTEAFF
TRBJ1-3	TRBV2	CASSDRIQGSGNTIYF
TRBJ2-7	TRBV7-9	CASSGNRVENYYEQYF
TRBJ2-7	TRBV2	CASSAGLRDYEQYF
TRBJ2-1	TRBV27	CASSFGGLYNEQFF
TRBJ2-2	TRBV19	CASSRVTQGAPLAGELFF
TRBJ1-1	TRBV7-9	CASSSSGTGYNTEAFF
TRBJ1-5	TRBV19	CASSPRTVLNQPQHF
TRBJ1-1	TRBV5-4	CASRARDRDTEAFF
TRBJ1-6	TRBV27	CASSPFGKPHPSPLHF
TRBJ1-4	TRBV5-4	CASSNGQGEVGKLFF
TRBJ2-7	TRBV7-8	CASSSRQLGDEQYF
TRBJ2-1	TRBV6-2/TRBV6-3	CASSFGLAAYNEQFF
TRBJ1-2	TRBV24-1	CATSDFTRAKGYTF
TRBJ2-1	TRBV4-1	CASSHGARSDNEQFF
TRBJ2-6	TRBV16	CASSQHVGQGAPGANVLTF
TRBJ1-2	TRBV5-8	CASILRLQVRGYTF
TRBJ2-5	TRBV7-8	CASTVGGGVETQYF
TRBJ2-3	TRBV19	CASSEEETDTQYF
TRBJ2-5	TRBV9	CASSAGTGGYQETQYF
TRBJ2-5	TRBV10-3	CAISEKSGVSTQYF
TRBJ2-3	TRBV9	CASSVGASGDTDTQYF
TRBJ1-2	TRBV27	CASSLRREGGYTF
TRBJ1-3	TRBV11-2	CASSFNSGNTIYF
TRBJ1-5	TRBV18	CASSTSVDSNQPQHF
TRBJ2-7	TRBV6-5	CASSPFWESYEQYF
TRBJ1-1	TRBV19	CASSGQFEAFF
TRBJ2-5	TRBV4-2	CASSQDATSGGAETQYF
TRBJ1-3	TRBV5-8	CASSLGGLASGNTIYF
TRBJ2-3	TRBV7-6	CASSLVVETGGDLPLYF
TRBJ2-1	TRBV3-1/TRBV3-2	CASSQKRGIYNEQFF